Below, one TCR beta chain is given with its context. The antigen is undetermined. Time point of the sample: cycle 4 day 1 (C4D1), after six to seven weeks of nivolumab. Each patient relapsed following autologous stem cell transplantation, and prior brentuximab vedotin exposure differed. This record belongs to a study of PD-1 blockade in classical Hodgkin lymphoma. In the study overall: Intravenous delivery of nivolumab at 3 mg/kg to patients occurred every 2 weeks. Study-level points and caveats: Patients starting nivolumab less than 1 year after ASCT had lower diversity and were excluded from later analyses. Relapsed/refractory patients reportedly had lower baseline diversity than newly diagnosed patients. Complete responders started with a diversity level that resembled newly diagnosed patients at baseline.

The CDR3 runs 16 residues. V was clipped by 5 bases and J by 4 bases; unmatched bases: 13. Per germline, CDR1 SGHTA and CDR2 FQGNSA. Some clones are missing from TCRdb's copy, which holds only in-frame ones; the method was immunoSEQ multiplex PCR. The data show approximately 110,000 clones, approximately 89% seen once. The sequence was obtained from a human donor with classical Hodgkin lymphoma. J is TRBJ2-5 and V is TRBV7-2, with 7 nucleotides matching TRBD2. The sequencing here drew on peripheral blood mononuclear cells (PBMCs), taken before the fourth cycle of nivolumab. CDR3 sequence (DNA): TGTGCCAGCAGCGCAGAGAGGACTAGAATGGGAGAGACCCAGTACTTC. It codes for CASSAERTRMGETQYF.